This paragraph covers one T cell receptor beta chain sequence. This entry comes from a study of blood T cell repertoires in COVID-19. Across the study: Some COVID-19 samples were acute and others convalescent; all came from the United States, Italy and Spain.

There are 14 residues in the CDR3. The V gene's germline CDR1 is DFQATT and CDR2 SNEGSKA (reference sequence). With V trimmed by 3 bases and J by 3 bases, 3 bases remained unmatched. Participant-given clinical history determined each cohort assignment. Two negative PCRs, clearance, or symptom resolution characterized the recovered Cohort 3 donors. Original processing methods: Estimated nucleated cell counts came from reference gene primer amplification. Measured with immunoSEQ multiplex PCR; TCRdb has only the in-frame clones, and not every one. V, J and clone size were drawn from that table, and D and trimming were deduced from the DNA. The table lists more than 200,000 clones, approximately 84% of them singletons.

Source material: PBMCs or T cells enriched from blood (not recorded which). This clonotype was sampled from a man aged 40-50 years who had recovered from COVID-19. The chain uses TRBV20-1 and TRBJ2-7; TRBD2 agrees at 12 bases. The CDR3 region is CSASTSGGLYEQYF. The CDR3 region has the DNA TGCAGTGCTAGTACTAGCGGGGGGCTCTACGAGCAGTACTTC.